A selection of T cell receptor beta chains follows, all from one sample in a study of T cells in Graves' hyperthyroidism and ophthalmopathy. In TCRdb, the multiplex PCR reads were re-called with MiXCR into one record per CDR3 protein. The sample carries more than 600,000 distinct CDR3 sequences, around 17% recorded once. The sequenced sample consisted of blood. The receptor set was obtained from a man aged 18 to 30 with Graves' hyperthyroidism. Each CDR3 is given with its conserved first and last residue. A D gene is named only where the DNA matches it firmly. Size values are once, few and many counts, or a class for expanded clones, and some rows have none.

TRBJ1-4,TRBV28,.,.,TGTGCCAGCAGCTCGACTGGACGGCCTAATGAAAAACTGTTTTTT,CASSSTGRPNEKLFF
TRBJ2-3,TRBV5-4,TRBD2,few,TGTGCCAGCAGCTTTGGTTTTAGTCCGACGGCTAGCGGGAGAGCAGATACGCAGTATTTT,CASSFGFSPTASGRADTQYF
TRBJ1-1,TRBV28,.,many,TGTGCCAGCAGGGAAAGGGACACTGAAGCTTTCTTT,CASRERDTEAFF
TRBJ2-5,TRBV20-1,.,many,TGCAGTGCTAGAGATCCGGGGGCAGAGTGGGAGACCCAGTACTTC,CSARDPGAEWETQYF
TRBJ1-4,TRBV20-1,.,.,TGCAGTGCTAAAGTCTCTCGGGGAAAACTGTTTTTT,CSAKVSRGKLFF
TRBJ2-5,TRBV27,.,many,TGTGCCAGCACCTCCCGGGGTGAGACCCAGTACTTC,CASTSRGETQYF
TRBJ2-7,TRBV29-1,TRBD1,.,TGCAGCCTTGAAGAGCTACAGGGGGTCTCCTACGAGCAGTACTTC,CSLEELQGVSYEQYF
TRBJ1-5,TRBV10-3,.,.,TGTGCCTCCGAAGCGGGGAATCAGCCCCAGCATTTT,CASEAGNQPQHF
TRBJ2-4,TRBV4-1,.,few,TGCGCCAGCAGCCGTCCCGGCACAGGCTCGACCAAAAACATTCAGTACTTC,CASSRPGTGSTKNIQYF
TRBJ2-7,TRBV6-5,TRBD2,many,TGTGCCAGCAGTTACTCTAGCGGGAGGGCCTGGGAGCAGTACTTC,CASSYSSGRAWEQYF
TRBJ2-5,TRBV27,TRBD1,.,TGTGCCAGCAGTTTATCTCTGGACAGGTTTGGGACCCAGTACTTC,CASSLSLDRFGTQYF
TRBJ2-7,TRBV6-1,.,many,TGTGCCAGCAAAAGAGGGGCCAACTACGAGCAGTACTTC,CASKRGANYEQYF
TRBJ2-5,TRBV7-3,TRBD2,few,TGTGCCAGCAGCCCTGGGACTAGCGGAGGCCTTCAAGAGACCCAGTACTTC,CASSPGTSGGLQETQYF
TRBJ2-7,TRBV2,.,.,TGTGCCAGCAGTGCCCAGGGGTCTTCCTACGAGCAGTACTTC,CASSAQGSSYEQYF
TRBJ2-7,TRBV2,.,.,TGTGCTACAGGCATCTCCTACGAGCAGTACTTC,CATGISYEQYF
TRBJ1-4,TRBV10-3,TRBD1,.,TGTGCCATCAGCCAACAGGGGGAAAAACTGTTTTTT,CAISQQGEKLFF
TRBJ2-2,TRBV7-9,.,many,TGTGCCAGCAGGCCGGGGGCAGCGAACACCGGGGAGCTGTTTTTT,CASRPGAANTGELFF
TRBJ1-1,TRBV2,.,many,TGTGCCAGCAGTAAGGGACAGAACACTGAAGCTTTCTTT,CASSKGQNTEAFF
TRBJ2-3,TRBV5-5,TRBD1,few,TGTGCCAACAGCTTGTTTGGACAGGGCGCAGATACGCAGTATTTT,CANSLFGQGADTQYF
TRBJ2-1,TRBV3-1,TRBD2,many,TGTGCCAGCAGCCAAGCTCTAGCGGGAGTTATTAGGAACAATGAGCAGTTCTTC,CASSQALAGVIRNNEQFF
TRBJ2-1,TRBV11-2,.,many,TGTGCCAGCAGCTTAGTTTCTCCCTCGGGTGAGCAGTTCTTC,CASSLVSPSGEQFF
TRBJ2-3,TRBV27,TRBD2,.,TGTGCCAGCAGTCGAACGGGGGGGGACACAGATACGCAGTATTTT,CASSRTGGDTDTQYF
TRBJ1-5,TRBV6-1,TRBD1,.,TGTGCCAGCGCACTAAACAGGGGGCTCAATCAGCCCCAGCATTTT,CASALNRGLNQPQHF
TRBJ2-4,TRBV7-6,.,few,TGTGCCAGCAGCTTATCAGGGCAGGACTGGTACTTC,CASSLSGQDWYF
TRBJ2-5,TRBV18,TRBD1,.,TGTGTCAGCGCTAGGACAGGGAGAATGGAGACCCAGTACTTC,CVSARTGRMETQYF
TRBJ2-1,TRBV12-3/TRBV12-4,TRBD1,many,TGTGCCAGCAGTCCTAACAGGGGGCGGGTCAATGAGCAGTTCTTC,CASSPNRGRVNEQFF
TRBJ1-1,TRBV28,.,many,TGTGCCAGCAGTCTCGGACAGAGTAACACTGAAGCTTTCTTT,CASSLGQSNTEAFF
TRBJ1-1,TRBV4-2,TRBD1,few,TGTGCCAGCAGCCACCCCGGACAGGCTCGGGGGGCTAACACTGAAGCTTTCTTT,CASSHPGQARGANTEAFF